The 23 T cell receptor beta chains given below trace back to one sample, sequenced in a study of T cell repertoires in cytomegalovirus infection (dated by TCRdb to the late 2010s). Sequencer: Illumina HiSeq 1500. Starting from the raw public reads, TCRdb applied fastp trimming at Q25, assembled clones with MiXCR and retained in-frame beta chains. Each CDR3 protein appears once, grouped with its most common genes and DNA. This sample lists about 360,000 distinct CDR3 sequences; 18% were detected once. The ten largest clones represent around 8.6% of the sample. The sample consisted of PBMCs. The receptor set was obtained from a human donor in good health (CMV status not recorded). Some clones in this sample may be carry-over from other donors' samples.

The chain employs TRBV19 and TRBJ2-1; D not resolved. Germline V lookup: CDR1 LNHDA, CDR2 SQIVND (reference sequence). Trimming took 4 bases from V and 6 from J, leaving 16 bases between them. The CDR3 runs to 15 residues. The CDR3 loop is CASSTRRGSGNEQFF. The CDR3 bases are TGTGCCAGTAGTACCAGGCGCGGTTCAGGCAATGAGCAGTTCTTC.

This clonotype was recorded at least ten times. V is TRBV7-9 and J is TRBJ2-3; D remains unclear. CDR1 and CDR2 (germline): SEHNR, FQNEAQ (reference sequence). This CDR3 is 13 amino acids long. V gave up 5 bases and J gave up 4 bases, with 10 bases separating them. CDR3 sequence: CASSLTRADTQYF. The DNA of the CDR3 is TGTGCCAGCAGCCTCACCCGGGCAGATACGCAGTATTTT. The entire variable domain, with the rest obtained from reference TRBV7-9 and TRBJ2-3, is as follows: DTGVSQNPRHKITKRGQNVTFRCDPISEHNRLYWYRQTLGQGPEFLTYFQNEAQLEKSRLLSDRFSAERPKGSFSTLEIQRTEQGDSAMYLCASSLTRADTQYFGPGTRLTVL.

This chain connects TRBV7-9 to TRBJ2-1, with 14 bases identical to TRBD2. Germline V gene lookup returns CDR1 SEHNR and CDR2 FQNEAQ (reference sequence). Germline trimming cut 3 bases from V and 0 bases from J; bases unmatched to any gene: 7. CDR3 length: 19 amino acids. CDR3 nucleotides: TGTGCCAGCAGCTTCAGGACTAGCGGGGGGCGGAGCTCCTACAATGAGCAGTTCTTC. As protein: CASSFRTSGGRSSYNEQFF.

The table lists this clonotype with many counts. The chain combines TRBV18 with TRBJ1-5; D gene unclear. Germline CDR1 is KGHSH and CDR2 is LQKENI. This CDR3 region has 13 residues. Between the trimmed V and J ends, which lost 6 bases and 5 bases, there was a span of 11 bases. The CDR3: CASSGELHQPQHF. CDR3 in DNA: TGTGCCAGCTCGGGAGAGCTCCATCAGCCCCAGCATTTT. The variable domain in full, completed from reference TRBV18 and TRBJ1-5, reads NAGVMQNPRHLVRRRGQEARLRCSPMKGHSHVYWYRQLPEEGLKFMVYLQKENIIDESGMPKERFSAEFPKEGPSILRIQQVVRGDSAAYFCASSGELHQPQHFGDGTRLSIL.

V gene TRBV6-5 combines with J gene TRBJ2-1; no clear D gene. Germline V gene data show CDR1 as MNHEY and CDR2 as SVGAGI. V lost 4 bases to trimming and J lost 7 bases, with 11 bases between them. This CDR3 region has 13 residues. CDR3 sequence reads: CASSSSQENEQFF. CDR3 in DNA: TGTGCCAGCAGTTCCTCCCAGGAGAATGAGCAGTTCTTC.

The rearrangement links TRBV19 to TRBJ1-2; D is ambiguous. This CDR3 region has 14 residues. Germline V lookup: CDR1 LNHDA, CDR2 SQIVND (reference sequence). V lost 4 bases to trimming and J lost 8 bases, with 17 bases between them. The CDR3 loop reads CASSTPDAVRGYTF. The CDR3 nucleotides read TGTGCCAGTAGTACGCCCGACGCCGTCAGGGGCTACACCTTC.

Many counts were recorded for this clonotype. V and J are TRBV7-9 and TRBJ2-7; 9 bases match TRBD1. This CDR3 has 13 residues. Germline-derived CDR1 and CDR2 are SEHNR and FQNEAQ (reference sequence). For the CDR3, the DNA is TGTGCGGTGGACAGGGGAGATGTCTACGAGCAGTACTTC. Amino acid sequence: CAVDRGDVYEQYF.

This clonotype appeared a few times. The rearrangement links TRBV20-1 to TRBJ2-3, with 8 bases identical to TRBD2. The germline V gene has CDR1 DFQATT and CDR2 SNEGSKA (reference sequence). Trimming took 5 bases from V and 3 from J; bases not matched to a gene: 7. CDR3 length: 14 amino acids. CDR3 protein: CSAVGGAGTDTQYF. As DNA, the CDR3 is TGCAGTGCTGTCGGGGGGGCGGGTACAGATACGCAGTATTTT.

The chain couples TRBV28 to TRBJ2-3; no clear D. With 6 bases removed from V and 1 base from J, the gap between germline ends came to 14 bases. There are 15 residues in the CDR3. Germline assignment: CDR1 MDHEN and CDR2 SYDVKM. CDR3 amino acids: CASSQRHTGTDTQYF. The CDR3, as DNA: TGTGCCAGCAGCCAGAGACATACGGGCACAGATACGCAGTATTTT.

CDR3 sequence reads: CASTARRGDSYEQYF. The CDR3 coding sequence is TGTGCCAGTACAGCCCGCCGGGGGGACTCCTACGAGCAGTACTTC. This chain connects TRBV19 to TRBJ2-7, with 7 bases aligning to TRBD2. Per the germline V gene, CDR1 is LNHDA and CDR2 is SQIVND (reference sequence). This CDR3 contains 15 residues. Trimming removed 7 bases from V and 0 bases from J; junction bases left unmatched: 9.

This clonotype appeared a few times. The chain recombines TRBV10-3 with TRBJ2-7; D possibly matches TRBD1 or TRBD2 (5 bases each). The germline V gene has CDR1 ENHRY and CDR2 SYGVKD. V shed 4 bases and J shed 9 bases, with 16 bases lying between them. This CDR3 is 13 amino acids long. The CDR3 here is CAISVGQTGGQYF. In nucleotides, the CDR3 is TGTGCCATCAGTGTAGGTCAAACTGGGGGGCAGTACTTC.

This clonotype was seen a few times. The chain employs TRBV5-1 and TRBJ2-3; no reliable D call. Germline V lookup: CDR1 SGHRS, CDR2 YFSETQ. The CDR3 runs to 15 residues. V was clipped by 6 bases and J by 0 bases, with 14 bases between them. The CDR3 here is CASTLFGDSTDTQYF. In DNA form, the CDR3 reads TGCGCCAGCACGCTCTTTGGAGACAGCACAGATACGCAGTATTTT. The whole variable domain, remainder taken from reference TRBV5-1 and TRBJ2-3, is KAGVTQTPRYLIKTRGQQVTLSCSPISGHRSVSWYQQTPGQGLQFLFEYFSETQRNKGNFPGRFSGRQFSNSRSEMNVSTLELGDSALYLCASTLFGDSTDTQYFGPGTRLTVL.

The CDR3 nucleotides read TGCAGTGCTAGAGTTCTGAGGGGGAGGTGGACTGAAGCTTTCTTT. Protein sequence: CSARVLRGRWTEAFF. The chain links TRBV20-1 to TRBJ1-1; maybe TRBD1 (6 bases). Trimming removed 1 base at V and 5 bases at J, with 17 bases between. The germline V gene encodes CDR1 DFQATT and CDR2 SNEGSKA (reference sequence). The CDR3 length is 15 residues.

This clonotype was counted only a few times. The chain employs TRBV2 and TRBJ2-7; TRBD1 agrees at 12 bases. The CDR3 consists of 17 residues. The germline V gene encodes CDR1 SNHLY and CDR2 FYNNEI. V gave up 8 bases and J gave up 7 bases; unmatched junction bases: 18. CDR3 nucleotides: TGTGCCAGCGACGGGGACCAACCGGGACAGGGGGCAAAAGAGCAGTACTTC. Translation gives CASDGDQPGQGAKEQYF. Looking up the rest from reference TRBV2 and TRBJ2-7 gives the full variable domain: EPEVTQTPSHQVTQMGQEVILRCVPISNHLYFYWYRQILGQKVEFLVSFYNNEISEKSEIFDDQFSVERPDGSNFTLKIRSTKLEDSAMYFCASDGDQPGQGAKEQYFGPGTRLTVT.

The chain uses TRBV20-1 and TRBJ1-6; D not resolved. This CDR3 is 14 amino acids long. Between the trimmed V and J ends, which lost 6 bases and 0 bases, there was a span of 9 bases. Germline-derived CDR1 and CDR2 are DFQATT and SNEGSKA (reference sequence). This CDR3 reads CSAKIRSYNSPLHF. As DNA, the CDR3 is TGCAGTGCAAAAATACGCTCCTATAATTCACCCCTCCACTTT.

This clonotype appeared many times. The V and J genes are TRBV19 and TRBJ1-2, with D hard to call. Germline V gene sequence: CDR1 LNHDA, CDR2 SQIVND (reference sequence). This CDR3 is 17 amino acids long. Trimming stripped 7 bases from V and 2 bases from J, with 23 bases between. The CDR3 reads CASTNLLGPLRNYGYTF. The DNA of the CDR3 is TGTGCCAGTACCAACCTCCTCGGGCCATTAAGGAACTATGGCTACACCTTC. The whole variable domain, filled in from reference TRBV19 and TRBJ1-2, reads DGGITQSPKYLFRKEGQNVTLSCEQNLNHDAMYWYRQDPGQGLRLIYYSQIVNDFQKGDIAEGYSVSREKKESFPLTVTSAQKNPTAFYLCASTNLLGPLRNYGYTFGSGTRLTVV.

This clonotype occurred a few times. J is TRBJ2-7 and V is TRBV7-2; D not resolved. The germline V gene encodes CDR1 SGHTA and CDR2 FQGNSA. V shed 2 bases and J shed 6 bases, with 14 bases lying between them. The CDR3 sequence is 14 residues long. The CDR3 loop is CASSLQSSAGEQYF. Written as DNA, the CDR3 is TGTGCCAGCAGCTTACAGAGTTCGGCCGGCGAGCAGTACTTC.

This clonotype was seen only a few times. J is TRBJ2-7 and V is TRBV7-9, with D tentatively TRBD1 (6 bases). CDR3 length: 15 amino acids. Germline lookup yields CDR1 SEHNR and CDR2 FQNEAQ (reference sequence). V dropped 5 bases and J dropped 0 bases, with 14 bases sitting between them. The CDR3 spells CASSTNTGSSYEQYF. The CDR3 DNA sequence: TGTGCCAGCAGCACGAACACAGGGAGCTCCTACGAGCAGTACTTC. The entire variable domain, with the rest obtained from reference TRBV7-9 and TRBJ2-7, is as follows: DTGVSQNPRHKITKRGQNVTFRCDPISEHNRLYWYRQTLGQGPEFLTYFQNEAQLEKSRLLSDRFSAERPKGSFSTLEIQRTEQGDSAMYLCASSTNTGSSYEQYFGPGTRLTVT.

The J gene is TRBJ1-5, the V gene TRBV7-8; 7 positions agree with TRBD1. From germline, CDR1 is SGHVS and CDR2 FQNEAQ. J was trimmed by 7 bases and V by 4 bases; bases with no gene match: 13. There are 16 residues in the CDR3. The CDR3 loop is CASSSGRGQGRQPQHF. CDR3 DNA: TGTGCCAGCAGCTCCGGAAGGGGGCAGGGGCGACAGCCCCAGCATTTT.

The rearrangement uses TRBV27 and TRBJ2-2; D unresolved. The CDR3 is made up of 13 amino acids. Germline CDR1 reads MNHEY; CDR2 reads SMNVEV (reference sequence). V lost 5 bases and J 8 bases, leaving 12 bases between the germline ends. The CDR3 loop reads CASSLPWAGELFF. The CDR3 DNA follows: TGTGCCAGCAGTCTCCCATGGGCTGGGGAGCTGTTTTTT.

This clonotype was observed a few times. The chain combines TRBV19 with TRBJ2-5, with D perhaps TRBD1 (6 bases). CDR1 and CDR2 from the germline V gene are LNHDA and SQIVND (reference sequence). The CDR3 consists of 15 residues. V dropped 4 bases and J dropped 4 bases, with 16 bases sitting between them. The CDR3 reads CASSTAARGPETQYF. CDR3 in DNA: TGTGCCAGTAGTACCGCCGCCAGGGGACCAGAGACCCAGTACTTC. Complete variable domain (other parts from reference TRBV19 and TRBJ2-5): DGGITQSPKYLFRKEGQNVTLSCEQNLNHDAMYWYRQDPGQGLRLIYYSQIVNDFQKGDIAEGYSVSREKKESFPLTVTSAQKNPTAFYLCASSTAARGPETQYFGPGTRLLVL.

This clonotype was counted many times. V usage is TRBV7-2 and J usage is TRBJ1-1; D is unclear. The CDR3 covers 12 residues. The V gene's germline CDR1 is SGHTA and CDR2 FQGNSA. Trimming stripped 1 base from V and 10 bases from J, with 10 bases between. The CDR3 region has the DNA TGTGCCAGCAGCTTAGATCGGATCGGAGCTTTCTTT. This translates into CASSLDRIGAFF.

This clonotype was found a few times. This chain uses TRBV7-2 with TRBJ2-5, with 7 bases lining up with TRBD2. Germline CDR1 and CDR2: SGHTA and FQGNSA. CDR3 length equals 14 residues. The J segment lost 5 bases and the V segment lost 5 bases, leaving 8 bases of the junction unmatched. CDR3 region: CASSRTSSLETQYF. CDR3 DNA: TGTGCCAGCAGCCGGACTAGTTCTCTTGAGACCCAGTACTTC.